A single sample gave rise to the 16 T cell receptor beta chains below, sequenced in a study of T cell repertoires in cytomegalovirus infection. TCRdb fed the reads into MiXCR, producing one record per CDR3 protein. The sample carries around 430,000 distinct CDR3 sequences, 40% to 50% recorded once. What these receptors recognize is not known. The sample in question was cultured PBMCs, obtained from culture after CMV antigen stimulation. The origin of the receptors is a human donor in good health (CMV status not recorded). Some clones in this sample may be carry-over from other donors' samples.

In its sample, this clonotype was seen a few times. V gene TRBV7-2 combines with J gene TRBJ2-1, with D possibly being TRBD1 (6 bases). With 3 bases removed from V and 6 bases from J, the gap between germline ends came to 12 bases. Germline loops: CDR1 SGHTA, CDR2 FQGNSA. The CDR3 is 14 amino acids. The CDR3 nucleotides are TGTGCCAGCAGCTTTCGACAGGAGTTCAATGAGCAGTTCTTC. Translation gives CASSFRQEFNEQFF.

This chain joins TRBV4-1 and TRBJ2-3, with D possibly matching TRBD2 (5 bases). This CDR3 is built from 14 residues. V lost 6 bases, J lost 3 bases, and 13 bases lay in between. Germline V gene data show CDR1 as MGHRA and CDR2 as YSYEKL. CDR3 protein: CASRDSRRTDTQYF. DNA of the CDR3: TGCGCCAGCAGGGACTCCCGGCGGACAGATACGCAGTATTTT.

The chain recombines TRBV25-1 with TRBJ2-1; a weak D match, TRBD1 (6 bases). Germline values: CDR1 MGHDK, CDR2 SYGVNS. Deletions cut 7 bases from V and 10 bases from J, with 14 bases between. CDR3 length: 12 residues. The CDR3 spells CASKGGVVEQFF. The CDR3 DNA reads TGTGCCAGCAAAGGGGGAGTCGTCGAGCAGTTCTTC. The complete variable domain, with remaining parts taken from reference TRBV25-1 and TRBJ2-1, reads EADIYQTPRYLVIGTGKKITLECSQTMGHDKMYWYQQDPGMELHLIHYSYGVNSTEKGDLSSESTVSRIRTEHFPLTLESARPSHTSQYLCASKGGVVEQFFGPGTRLTVL.

This clonotype turned up a few times. V and J are TRBV23-1 and TRBJ1-5, with TRBD1 identical over 7 bases. TRBV23-1 is an ORF, with its function uncertain. Trimming cost V 2 bases and J 3 bases; bases outside gene matches: 7. The CDR3 consists of 16 residues. CDR3 DNA: TGCGCCAGCAGTCAAGCGACAGGGTTTGACAATCAGCCCCAGCATTTT. Its translation: CASSQATGFDNQPQHF.

Here the CDR3 reads CASRRGAVSGYEQYF. As DNA, the CDR3 is TGTGCCAGTAGAAGGGGCGCGGTTAGCGGGTACGAGCAGTACTTC. The J gene is TRBJ2-7, the V gene TRBV19; 7 bases are a match to TRBD2. Germline V CDR1 and CDR2: LNHDA, SQIVND (reference sequence). V lost 6 bases, J lost 4 bases, and 12 bases stayed unmatched. The CDR3 loop spans 15 amino acids.

This chain connects TRBV7-4 to TRBJ2-1; 13 bases are a match to TRBD2. V lost 5 bases to trimming and J lost 5 bases; unmatched junction nucleotides: 9. Germline assignment: CDR1 SGHVT and CDR2 SQSDAQ. This CDR3 has 17 residues. The CDR3 sequence is CASSLGLAGVWNNEQFF. DNA for the CDR3: TGTGCCAGCAGCCTCGGACTAGCGGGAGTTTGGAACAATGAGCAGTTCTTC.

The rearrangement uses TRBV20-1 and TRBJ1-1; 11 nucleotides line up with TRBD1. CDR1 is DFQATT and CDR2 is SNEGSKA in the germline V gene (reference sequence). With 2 bases clipped from V and 2 bases from J, the junction kept 7 bases outside the gene matches. The CDR3 extends over 16 amino acids. For the CDR3, the DNA is TGCAGTGCTAGAAGCGCCGGGACAGGGGGAAACACTGAAGCTTTCTTT. This translates into CSARSAGTGGNTEAFF.

This rearrangement joins TRBV6-8 to TRBJ2-1; no clear D gene. The CDR3 consists of 15 residues. With 6 bases removed from V and 0 bases from J, the gap between germline ends came to 12 bases. Looked up from germline, CDR1 is MNHGY and CDR2 is SAAAGT. This CDR3 reads CASSVAHSSYNEQFF. CDR3 in DNA: TGTGCCAGCAGCGTAGCTCACAGCTCCTACAATGAGCAGTTCTTC.

This rearrangement joins TRBV10-3 to TRBJ2-7; possibly TRBD1 for D (5 bases). Germline-derived CDR1 and CDR2 are ENHRY and SYGVKD. The CDR3 covers 14 residues. Trimming shortened V by 2 bases and J by 5 bases, and 13 bases separated the two germline ends. CDR3 sequence: CAISEREGEDEQYF. CDR3 sequence (DNA): TGTGCCATCAGTGAGCGAGAAGGGGAAGACGAGCAGTACTTC.

This clonotype was observed at least ten times. The CDR3 region is CASSVLGSRGSPLHF. Written as DNA, the CDR3 is TGTGCCAGCAGTGTCCTCGGGTCGCGGGGTTCACCCCTCCACTTT. The chain is built from TRBV7-2 and TRBJ1-6; D unclear. Germline assignment: CDR1 SGHTA and CDR2 FQGNSA. The germline V and J ends were trimmed by 6 bases and 9 bases, with 18 bases remaining between them. The CDR3 extends over 15 amino acids.

This chain connects TRBV25-1 to TRBJ1-2; no clear D. Trimming pared 6 bases from V and 8 bases from J, leaving 25 bases between. The CDR3 is made up of 16 amino acids. Germline CDR1 and CDR2: MGHDK and SYGVNS. The CDR3 region has the DNA TGTGCCAGCAGCTACCTCAGAACCCCCACCCAATTGGGCTACACCTTC. It yields the protein CASSYLRTPTQLGYTF.

This clonotype came up a few times. The rearrangement uses TRBV6-6 and TRBJ2-2; perhaps TRBD2 as D (5 bases). Germline-derived CDR1 and CDR2 are MNHNY and SVGAGI (reference sequence). Deletions cut 5 bases from V and 1 base from J, with 11 bases between. The length of the CDR3 is 15 residues. This CDR3 reads CASSHLSGNTGELFF. CDR3 sequence (DNA): TGTGCCAGCAGTCACCTAAGCGGGAACACCGGGGAGCTGTTTTTT.

The chain has TRBV2 and TRBJ1-6; D is uncertain. CDR3 length equals 15 residues. Germline V gene lookup returns CDR1 SNHLY and CDR2 FYNNEI. The V and J ends lost 6 bases and 6 bases respectively, with 15 bases between them. CDR3 coding DNA: TGTGCCAGCAGGCGTTCCCGGGGTCCTAATTCACCCCTCCACTTT. This sequence encodes CASRRSRGPNSPLHF. Combining the CDR3 with reference TRBV2 and TRBJ1-6 gives the whole variable domain EPEVTQTPSHQVTQMGQEVILRCVPISNHLYFYWYRQILGQKVEFLVSFYNNEISEKSEIFDDQFSVERPDGSNFTLKIRSTKLEDSAMYFCASRRSRGPNSPLHFGNGTRLTVT.

This clonotype appeared a few times. The chain links TRBV7-6 to TRBJ1-1, with D hard to call. Germline V gene data show CDR1 as SGHVS and CDR2 as FNYEAQ. V lost 4 bases and J lost 7, with 10 bases in between. This CDR3 has 12 residues. This CDR3 reads CASSSPRNEAFF. The CDR3 coding sequence is TGTGCCAGCAGCTCTCCGAGAAATGAAGCTTTCTTT.

The rearrangement uses TRBV20-1 and TRBJ1-5; D unresolved. Trimming removed 3 bases at V and 4 bases at J, with 13 bases between. The germline CDR1 and CDR2 sequences are DFQATT and SNEGSKA (reference sequence). The CDR3 sequence is 14 residues long. The CDR3 bases are TGCAGTGCTAGTTTCTACAGCCTTAATCAGCCCCAGCATTTT. Protein product: CSASFYSLNQPQHF.

The V call is TRBV20-1, the J call TRBJ2-3, with 7 bases lining up with TRBD1. The trim removed 1 base at V and 0 bases at J, leaving 4 bases unmatched. The CDR3 runs to 15 residues. Germline CDR1 DFQATT, CDR2 SNEGSKA (reference sequence). The CDR3, as DNA: TGCAGTGCTAGAGGGACAGGCGTCAGCACAGATACGCAGTATTTT. It yields the protein CSARGTGVSTDTQYF.